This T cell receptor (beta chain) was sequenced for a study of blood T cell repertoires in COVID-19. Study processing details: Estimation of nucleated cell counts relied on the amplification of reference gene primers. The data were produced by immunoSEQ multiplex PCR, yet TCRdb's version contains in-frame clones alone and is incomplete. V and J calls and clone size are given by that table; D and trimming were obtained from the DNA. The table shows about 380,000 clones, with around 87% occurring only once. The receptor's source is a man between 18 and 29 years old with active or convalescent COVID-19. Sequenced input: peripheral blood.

CDR3 residues: CATSEWKPGQGLYGYTF. CDR3 bases: TGTGCCACCAGTGAGTGGAAACCGGGACAGGGGCTCTATGGCTACACCTTC. The chain joins TRBV24-1 to TRBJ1-2; 10 positions match TRBD1. V shed 4 bases and J 4 bases; nucleotides not matched to a gene: 11. The CDR3 is made up of 17 amino acids. Germline V lookup: CDR1 KGHDR, CDR2 SFDVKD.